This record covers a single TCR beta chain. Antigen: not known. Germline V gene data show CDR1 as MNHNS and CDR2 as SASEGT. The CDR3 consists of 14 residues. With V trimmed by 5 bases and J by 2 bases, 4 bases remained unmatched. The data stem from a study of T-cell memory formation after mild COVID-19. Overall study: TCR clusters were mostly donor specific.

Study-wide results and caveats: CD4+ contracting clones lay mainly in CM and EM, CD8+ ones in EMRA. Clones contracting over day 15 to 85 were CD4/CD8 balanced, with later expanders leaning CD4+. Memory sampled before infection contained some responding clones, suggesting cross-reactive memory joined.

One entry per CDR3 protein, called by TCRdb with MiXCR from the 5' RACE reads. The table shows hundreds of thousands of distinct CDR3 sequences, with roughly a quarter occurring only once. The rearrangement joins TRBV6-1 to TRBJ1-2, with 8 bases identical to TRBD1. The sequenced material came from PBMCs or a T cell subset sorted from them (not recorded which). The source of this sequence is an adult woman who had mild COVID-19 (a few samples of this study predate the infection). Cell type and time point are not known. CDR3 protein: CASSTDRANYGYTF. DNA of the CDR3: TGTGCCAGCAGTACGGACAGGGCAAACTATGGCTACACCTTC.